This record looks at one T cell receptor (beta chain) sequence and its context. Its antigen is unknown. From the 5' RACE reads, TCRdb called clonotypes with MiXCR, one entry per CDR3 protein. The data show about 270,000 distinct CDR3 sequences, 30% to 40% seen once. This entry is derived from a study of CD8 T cells in ankylosing spondylitis. The CDR3 extends over 13 amino acids. V was clipped by 6 bases and J by 3 bases, with 11 bases between them. Study results and caveats: Reportedly, matched ankylosing spondylitis synovial fluid was significantly enriched for disease-linked clones. A TCR beta motif of fewer than ten highly homologous variants appeared characteristic of ankylosing spondylitis blood.

The chain uses TRBV12-3 or TRBV12-4 and TRBJ2-5; D gene uncertain. The clonotype originates from a male donor with ankylosing spondylitis or in good health (not recorded which). What was sequenced was blood, either unsorted or a sorted T cell fraction (not recorded which). The CDR3 nucleotides are TGTGCCAGCAGCTCCCCCTATGAAGAGACCCAGTACTTC. Encoded protein: CASSSPYEETQYF.